A single T cell receptor (beta chain) is shown here with its context. Its cognate antigen has yet to be identified. No much larger clone exists at a distance of one base, and base qualities are not known. These data come from a study of graft-versus-host responses after intestinal transplantation (dated by TCRdb to about 2021). Background on the whole study: The transplants that recipients received were multivisceral, liver-intestinal, or isolated intestinal. Every recipient was given anti-thymocyte globulin induction, then maintenance tacrolimus and steroids for roughly 3 years. After intestinal transplantation, graft-versus-host and host-versus-graft alloreactive T cell clones were followed in the graft, circulation and bone marrow using bulk TCR-beta CDR3 sequencing. To identify alloreactive clones, pre-transplant mixed lymphocyte reaction products were sequenced and compared with unstimulated pre-transplant donor and recipient T cells. The cohort enrolled some 25 intestinal transplant recipients including one retransplant, and a few patients lacking pretransplant specimens were excluded. A peak of at least 4% donor T cells among recipient peripheral blood mononuclear cells was the definition used for donor T cell macrochimerism. Rather than being sequenced by the commercial service, samples from a few later patients were sequenced in-house on an Illumina MiSeq and processed with MiXCR. Summary of the overall study and its limitations: Early after transplant, declines in HvG clones were associated with peak levels of circulating GvH clones. In patients with donor T cell macrochimerism, the allografts had high GvH to HvG T cell clonal ratios. GvH clones were detected in recipient bone marrow, and some appeared earlier in ileal mucosa or blood, consistent with an intestinal mucosal origin. The conclusions were limited by the relatively low number and heterogeneity of the intestinal transplant patients.

Cut back by 3 bases and 4 bases, the V and J ends lie 18 bases apart. From cysteine to phenylalanine, the CDR3 is 16 amino acids long. Only the CDR3 portion is preserved as DNA: 48 bases, with reading frame beginning at the first base. As encoded in the germline V gene, CDR1 is MGHRA while CDR2 is YSYEKL. Interpreted using the paper, the time point label stands for: cells obtained before transplantation from donor or recipient. CD3+CD4+ and CD3+CD8+ populations were FACS-sorted from unstimulated pre-transplant donor and recipient cells taken from spleen or lymph nodes. The library was produced with the immunoSEQ multiplex PCR assay. For most patients, genomic DNA was isolated with the Qiagen DNeasy Blood and Tissue Kit and sent frozen to Adaptive Biotechnologies for TCR sequencing. Adaptive Biotechnologies carried out high-throughput TCR-beta CDR3 sequencing of genomic DNA for most patients. Processing in the source paper ran as follows. TCR sequencing data for around 19 patients were retrieved from Adaptive's ImmunoSEQ software; three other patients were processed with MiXCR and VDJtools. To correct CD4 versus CD8 sorting errors, sequences present in both subsets at a frequency ratio below 5:1 were removed. CDR3 nucleotide sequences shared between donor and recipient were removed because their origin could not be assigned. To be classed as alloreactive, a clone needed at least 2-fold expansion over unstimulated cells and a minimum CFSE-low frequency of 0.002% (template counts) or 0.001% (read counts). Mappable clones were those detected in sequenced pre-transplant spleen, lymph node, or MLR CFSE-low populations of the donor or recipient. Cumulative frequency of alloreactive clones was calculated as a percentage of all sequences weighted by copy number. TCRdb retrieved this table from immuneACCESS and kept in-frame rearrangements only. Not all clones are present; in checked studies, unresolved V genes account for under half, and no reason is known for the remainder. V, J and clone size derive from that table, while D and trimming were established from the DNA sequence. The sample records about 93,000 clones, just under 95% of which are singletons. The top ten clones comprise around 0.49% of the sample.

The chain is encoded by TRBV4-1 joined to TRBJ1-1; no D segment can be confidently identified. This clonotype originated in a human donor who received an intestinal transplant. Sequencing used unstimulated CD8+ T cells sorted from spleen or lymph node cells, obtained before intestinal transplant. The DNA reads TGCGCCAGCAGCCAGGGCACCGGGATGATTGTCACTGAAGCTTTCTTT. This sequence encodes CASSQGTGMIVTEAFF.